This paragraph reports one T cell receptor (beta chain). Its antigen remains unidentified. The source of the sample is a study of identifying expanded T cells in peripheral blood. General study results and limits: About 1.2 clones differed between technical replicates, versus about 15 and 19 over time.

TCRdb's copy holds only in-frame clones and misses some; the assay was immunoSEQ multiplex PCR. Of about 86,000 clones in the sample, roughly 84% were seen once. Sequencing used blood. The source is a person between 18 and 75 years old in good health.

In DNA, the CDR3 is TGTGCCAGCAGCTTAGTCGGCGGGGGGCTCTACAATGAGCAGTTCTTC. Protein: CASSLVGGGLYNEQFF. The chain joins TRBV7-2 to TRBJ2-1; 8 bases map to TRBD2. The CDR3 sequence is 16 residues long. V lost 1 base and J lost 3; bases outside the gene matches: 5. CDR1 is SGHTA and CDR2 is FQGNSA in the germline V gene. The full variable domain, its missing parts supplied by reference TRBV7-2 and TRBJ2-1, is GAGVSQSPSNKVTEKGKDVELRCDPISGHTALYWYRQSLGQGLEFLIYFQGNSAPDKSGLPSDRFSAERTGGSVSTLTIQRTQQEDSAVYLCASSLVGGGLYNEQFFGPGTRLTVL.